This T cell receptor beta chain derives from a study of T cell responses to AZD1222 COVID-19 vaccine. Study conclusions and caveats: Just a handful of AZD1222 recipients were seropositive at baseline. Clonal diversity may have been underestimated in mostly white British donors. Repertoires were collected only later (after the peak T cell response had occurred). Unmutated regions of variants are reportedly targeted by nearly half of spike-specific TCRs.

In regard to this clone: The antigen is undetermined.

Trimming shortened V by 2 bases and J by 0 bases, and 17 bases separated the two germline ends. The CDR3 contains 18 residues. CDR1 is SGHTA and CDR2 is FQGTGA in the germline V gene. Sequencing was performed with immunoSEQ multiplex PCR; in TCRdb, only in-frame clones are kept and a portion is missing. This table has about 100,000 clones, about nine tenths appearing once. The TCR originated in an adult in good health. The chain couples TRBV7-3 to TRBJ1-5, with D perhaps matching TRBD1 (5 bases). The sequencing used peripheral blood, collected on day 0 of AZD1222 vaccination. Here the CDR3 DNA reads TGTGCCAGCAGCTTATTGGGGGTCACCCCCTTTAGCAATCAGCCCCAGCATTTT. Protein: CASSLLGVTPFSNQPQHF.